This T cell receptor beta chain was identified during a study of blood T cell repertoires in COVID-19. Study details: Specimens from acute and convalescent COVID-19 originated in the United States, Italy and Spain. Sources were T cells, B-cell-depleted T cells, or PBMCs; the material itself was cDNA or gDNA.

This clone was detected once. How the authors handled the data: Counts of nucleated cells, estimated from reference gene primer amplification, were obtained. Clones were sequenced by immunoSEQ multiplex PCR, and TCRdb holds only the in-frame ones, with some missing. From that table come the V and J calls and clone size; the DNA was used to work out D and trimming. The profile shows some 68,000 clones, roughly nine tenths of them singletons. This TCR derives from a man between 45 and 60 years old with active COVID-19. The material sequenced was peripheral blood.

Here the CDR3 reads CASGSPRGGSYNEQFF. In nucleotides, the CDR3 is TGTGCTAGTGGTTCTCCCCGGGGGGGGTCCTACAATGAGCAGTTCTTC. The V call is TRBV12-5, the J call TRBJ2-1; TRBD2 matches at 8 bases. V lost 4 bases, J lost 1 base, and 6 bases stayed unmatched. This CDR3 comprises 16 residues. Germline-derived CDR1 and CDR2 are LGHNT and FRNRAP.